This is a list of T cell receptor beta chains from one sample in a study of Ad26.COV2.S vaccination and SARS-CoV-2 variants. Here immunoSEQ multiplex PCR was the method, and the copy in TCRdb shows in-frame clones only, minus some. Of more than 400,000 clones listed, approximately 90% are singletons. The sequences come from peripheral blood, collected in a trial of Ad26.COV2.S vaccine versus placebo. These TCRs come from a person between 18 and 65 years old who received the Ad26.COV2.S COVID-19 vaccine or a placebo. The CDR3 runs from the conserved cysteine through the conserved F or W. The D gene is left open where the match is weak.

V gene	J gene	D gene	CDR3 DNA	CDR3 protein
TRBV2	TRBJ2-2	-	TGTGCCAGCAGTGATAGTCTTGCCACCGGGGAGCTGTTTTTT	CASSDSLATGELFF
TRBV20-1	TRBJ1-1	-	TGCAGTGCTGTCAGGGGCACTGAAGCTTTCTTT	CSAVRGTEAFF
TRBV9	TRBJ2-3	-	TGTGCCAGCAGCGTCGATCCGAGGGGCTCCACAGATACGCAGTATTTT	CASSVDPRGSTDTQYF
TRBV27	TRBJ1-1	-	TGTGCCAGCAGTTTTGGAGGGAGGCCAGAAGCTTTCTTT	CASSFGGRPEAFF
TRBV5-6	TRBJ2-3	TRBD1	TGTGCCAGCAGCTTGGTTCGCTTCGGGCAGGGGGTAGATACGCAGTATTTT	CASSLVRFGQGVDTQYF
TRBV5-6	TRBJ1-2	TRBD1	TGTGCCAGCAGCTTGGGCAGGGGGACGGGTGGCTACACCTTC	CASSLGRGTGGYTF
TRBV28	TRBJ1-1	-	TGTGCCAGCAGTTTATATTCGAACACTGAAGCTTTCTTT	CASSLYSNTEAFF
TRBV3-1/TRBV3-2	TRBJ2-5	-	TGTGCCAGCAGCCAAGATCCTGGAGGACAAGAGACCCAGTACTTC	CASSQDPGGQETQYF
TRBV2	TRBJ1-1	-	TGTGCCAGCACAGGGAACATGAACACTGAAGCTTTCTTT	CASTGNMNTEAFF
TRBV5-6	TRBJ2-7	-	TGTGCCAGCAGCTCCCTAGACCGTCCCTACGAGCAGTACTTC	CASSSLDRPYEQYF
TRBV19	TRBJ2-1	TRBD2	TGTGCCAGTAGCTCTAGCGGGGATGTCTCCTACAATGAGCAGTTCTTC	CASSSSGDVSYNEQFF
TRBV7-2	TRBJ2-3	TRBD1	TGTGCCAGCAGCACTCGGACAGGGGCCGCAGATACGCAGTATTTT	CASSTRTGAADTQYF
TRBV7-2	TRBJ2-7	TRBD2	TGTGCCAGCAGCTTAGGGCCAGCGGGGTACGAGCAGTACTTC	CASSLGPAGYEQYF
TRBV28	TRBJ2-7	-	TGTGCCAGCATCCCTACTACAGGACACTACGAGCAGTACTTC	CASIPTTGHYEQYF
TRBV27	TRBJ2-7	-	TGTGCCAGCAGTTTTTTTTCTCGGATTACGGGCGTCTACGAGCAGTACTTC	CASSFFSRITGVYEQYF
TRBV3-1/TRBV3-2	TRBJ2-3	-	TGTGCCAGCAGCCCCTTCTCGTATACGCAGTATTTT	CASSPFSYTQYF
TRBV11-2	TRBJ1-4	TRBD1	TGTGCCAGCAGCACACATACAGGGGGCTATGAAAAACTGTTTTTT	CASSTHTGGYEKLFF
TRBV30	TRBJ2-7	-	TGTGCCTGGAGTGCCGATTCGGGGGCTGGCCACGAGCAGTACTTC	CAWSADSGAGHEQYF
TRBV5-5	TRBJ2-7	-	TGTGCCAGCAGCTTGATCGGTACAGGGCGCCGCTCCTACGAGCAGTACTTC	CASSLIGTGRRSYEQYF
TRBV28	TRBJ2-1	TRBD1	TGTGCCAGCACGGGACAGCAATACAATGAGCAGTTCTTC	CASTGQQYNEQFF
TRBV11-2	TRBJ1-6	TRBD1	TGTGCCAGCAGCGCCCGCCTGGACAGGGTTCCTTCACCCCTCCACTTT	CASSARLDRVPSPLHF
TRBV5-8	TRBJ1-2	-	TGTGCCAGCAGCTCAGGGTTGTTTGGCTACACCTTC	CASSSGLFGYTF